These T cell receptor beta chains were read from a single sample in a study of regulatory T cells in long-lasting Graves disease. TCRdb used MiXCR to reprocess the multiplex PCR reads, holding one entry per CDR3 protein. The sample gives about 560,000 distinct CDR3 sequences, around 15% of which show up once; around 12% is in the top ten. This sample was also put to use in a study of T cells in Graves' hyperthyroidism and ophthalmopathy.

The input for sequencing was peripheral blood mononuclear cells (PBMCs), taken at new diagnosis, from a patient treated with antithyroid drugs. Source of these receptors: a man between 18 and 29 years old with Graves disease. The CDR3 runs from the conserved cysteine through the conserved F or W. The D gene is left open where the match is weak. Clone size is given for some rows only: seen once, a few or many times, or a class if the clone is expanded.

V gene: TRBV20-1; J gene: TRBJ1-1; D gene: NA; clone size: few; CDR3 protein: CSALDPNTVAFF; CDR3 DNA: TGCAGTGCTCTCGACCCTAACACTGTAGCTTTCTTT
V gene: TRBV7-8; J gene: TRBJ2-1; D gene: TRBD2; clone size: many; CDR3 protein: CASSFMGTSGDNEQFF; CDR3 DNA: TGTGCCAGCAGCTTTATGGGGACTAGCGGGGACAATGAGCAGTTCTTC
V gene: TRBV27; J gene: TRBJ1-6; D gene: TRBD1; clone size: few; CDR3 protein: CASSPNRGGNSPLHF; CDR3 DNA: TGTGCCAGCAGTCCCAACAGGGGAGGTAATTCACCCCTCCACTTT
V gene: TRBV5-6; J gene: TRBJ2-7; D gene: NA; clone size: NA; CDR3 protein: CASSSEQGEQYF; CDR3 DNA: TGTGCCAGCAGCTCCGAGCAGGGGGAGCAGTACTTC
V gene: TRBV13; J gene: TRBJ2-3; D gene: NA; clone size: many; CDR3 protein: CASSSYLTDTQYF; CDR3 DNA: TGTGCCAGCAGCTCCTATCTCACAGATACGCAGTATTTT
V gene: TRBV9; J gene: TRBJ2-1; D gene: NA; clone size: NA; CDR3 protein: CASSSSSRHNEQFF; CDR3 DNA: TGTGCCAGCAGCTCCTCTAGCAGGCACAATGAGCAGTTCTTC
V gene: TRBV2; J gene: TRBJ2-5; D gene: NA; clone size: many; CDR3 protein: CATSGSPTTQYF; CDR3 DNA: TGTGCCACCAGTGGGTCCCCGACGACCCAGTACTTC
V gene: TRBV29-1; J gene: TRBJ2-5; D gene: TRBD1; clone size: NA; CDR3 protein: CSVGTRQGETQYF; CDR3 DNA: TGCAGCGTTGGTACGCGACAGGGGGAGACCCAGTACTTC
V gene: TRBV27; J gene: TRBJ1-1; D gene: NA; clone size: few; CDR3 protein: CASSLSAVNTEAFF; CDR3 DNA: TGTGCCAGCAGTTTATCGGCGGTGAACACTGAAGCTTTCTTT
V gene: TRBV20-1; J gene: TRBJ2-7; D gene: TRBD2; clone size: NA; CDR3 protein: CSLVVAGGTSGPYEQYF; CDR3 DNA: TGCAGCCTGGTGGTGGCCGGGGGGACTAGCGGACCCTACGAGCAGTACTTC
V gene: TRBV19; J gene: TRBJ1-6; D gene: NA; clone size: NA; CDR3 protein: CASSISRGSPLHF; CDR3 DNA: TGTGCCAGTAGTATATCCCGAGGATCACCCCTCCACTTT
V gene: TRBV11-2; J gene: TRBJ2-7; D gene: NA; clone size: many; CDR3 protein: CASSLEGLLMPEQYF; CDR3 DNA: TGTGCCAGCAGCTTAGAGGGCTTGCTAATGCCCGAGCAGTACTTC
V gene: TRBV29-1; J gene: TRBJ2-1; D gene: NA; clone size: many; CDR3 protein: CSVAPKEAYNEQFF; CDR3 DNA: TGCAGCGTTGCCCCAAAAGAGGCCTACAATGAGCAGTTCTTC
V gene: TRBV20-1; J gene: TRBJ2-7; D gene: NA; clone size: many; CDR3 protein: CRGRDPSSYEQYF; CDR3 DNA: TGCAGAGGACGGGACCCCAGCTCCTACGAGCAGTACTTC
V gene: TRBV4-1; J gene: TRBJ1-3; D gene: NA; clone size: once; CDR3 protein: CASSQLGNTIYF; CDR3 DNA: TGCGCCAGCAGCCAGCTTGGAAACACCATATATTTT
V gene: TRBV5-1; J gene: TRBJ2-2; D gene: TRBD2; clone size: NA; CDR3 protein: CASSLLAGDTGELFF; CDR3 DNA: TGCGCCAGCAGCTTGTTAGCGGGAGATACCGGGGAGCTGTTTTTT
V gene: TRBV29-1; J gene: TRBJ2-3; D gene: TRBD2; clone size: few; CDR3 protein: CSVSGLGLAASGADTQYF; CDR3 DNA: TGCAGCGTTTCGGGTTTAGGGCTAGCGGCAAGTGGGGCAGATACGCAGTATTTT
V gene: TRBV6-1; J gene: TRBJ2-7; D gene: NA; clone size: many; CDR3 protein: CASRRPGLKPYEQYF; CDR3 DNA: TGTGCCAGCAGGCGGCCGGGACTCAAACCCTACGAGCAGTACTTC
V gene: TRBV30; J gene: TRBJ2-2; D gene: NA; clone size: few; CDR3 protein: CAWTGATGELFF; CDR3 DNA: TGTGCCTGGACAGGGGCCACCGGGGAGCTGTTTTTT
V gene: TRBV12-3/TRBV12-4; J gene: TRBJ2-5; D gene: NA; clone size: many; CDR3 protein: CASSRVNTQETQYF; CDR3 DNA: TGTGCCAGCAGTCGGGTGAACACCCAAGAGACCCAGTACTTC
V gene: TRBV6-5; J gene: TRBJ1-6; D gene: NA; clone size: NA; CDR3 protein: CASSYSGRRDSPLHF; CDR3 DNA: TGTGCCAGCAGTTACTCGGGCAGGCGAGATTCACCCCTCCACTTT
V gene: TRBV6-1; J gene: TRBJ1-5; D gene: NA; clone size: many; CDR3 protein: CASSEGSQPQHF; CDR3 DNA: TGTGCCAGCAGTGAAGGTAGTCAGCCCCAGCATTTT
V gene: TRBV30; J gene: TRBJ1-5; D gene: NA; clone size: NA; CDR3 protein: CAWSFRQALYSNQPQHF; CDR3 DNA: TGTGCCTGGAGTTTTAGACAGGCCCTATATAGCAATCAGCCCCAGCATTTT
V gene: TRBV9; J gene: TRBJ2-7; D gene: TRBD1; clone size: few; CDR3 protein: CASNERGDRGFEQYF; CDR3 DNA: TGTGCCAGCAACGAGAGGGGGGACAGGGGGTTCGAGCAGTACTTC
V gene: TRBV13; J gene: TRBJ1-1; D gene: NA; clone size: many; CDR3 protein: CASSPGAEPTEAFF; CDR3 DNA: TGTGCCAGCAGCCCAGGGGCCGAGCCCACTGAAGCTTTCTTT
V gene: TRBV4-1; J gene: TRBJ1-1; D gene: NA; clone size: NA; CDR3 protein: CASSPHSQATNTEAFF; CDR3 DNA: TGCGCCAGCAGCCCCCATTCCCAGGCCACGAACACTGAAGCTTTCTTT
V gene: TRBV6-2/TRBV6-3; J gene: TRBJ2-1; D gene: NA; clone size: few; CDR3 protein: CASSYAGSRNEQFF; CDR3 DNA: TGTGCCAGCAGCTACGCAGGATCGAGGAATGAGCAGTTCTTC
V gene: TRBV20-1; J gene: TRBJ2-3; D gene: TRBD2; clone size: many; CDR3 protein: CSARDMTSGSTDTQYF; CDR3 DNA: TGCAGTGCTAGAGATATGACTAGCGGGAGCACAGATACGCAGTATTTT
V gene: TRBV2; J gene: TRBJ1-6; D gene: NA; clone size: few; CDR3 protein: CASGAGLLHF; CDR3 DNA: TGTGCCAGCGGGGCCGGTCTCCTCCACTTT
V gene: TRBV20-1; J gene: TRBJ2-7; D gene: TRBD2; clone size: few; CDR3 protein: CSAASGYSYEQYF; CDR3 DNA: TGCAGTGCCGCTAGCGGGTACTCCTACGAGCAGTACTTC
V gene: TRBV20-1; J gene: TRBJ2-1; D gene: NA; clone size: many; CDR3 protein: CSAADPGTDEQFF; CDR3 DNA: TGCAGTGCAGCCGATCCAGGGACGGATGAGCAGTTCTTC
V gene: TRBV4-1; J gene: TRBJ2-5; D gene: TRBD2; clone size: few; CDR3 protein: CASSLTHDLLAGETQYF; CDR3 DNA: TGCGCCAGCAGCCTCACACACGACCTACTAGCGGGAGAGACCCAGTACTTC
V gene: TRBV12-3/TRBV12-4; J gene: TRBJ1-4; D gene: NA; clone size: NA; CDR3 protein: CASSYRGPSEKLFF; CDR3 DNA: TGTGCCAGCAGTTATCGCGGCCCTAGTGAAAAACTGTTTTTT
V gene: TRBV11-2; J gene: TRBJ2-3; D gene: NA; clone size: NA; CDR3 protein: CASSFSYYTPDTQYF; CDR3 DNA: TGTGCCAGCAGCTTCTCCTACTACACTCCAGATACGCAGTATTTT
V gene: TRBV9; J gene: TRBJ2-7; D gene: NA; clone size: NA; CDR3 protein: CASSMGLSYEQYF; CDR3 DNA: TGTGCCAGCAGCATGGGACTTTCCTACGAGCAGTACTTC
V gene: TRBV15; J gene: TRBJ2-1; D gene: NA; clone size: NA; CDR3 protein: CATSREGTSYNEQFF; CDR3 DNA: TGTGCCACCAGCCGAGAGGGGACGTCATACAATGAGCAGTTCTTC
V gene: TRBV3-1; J gene: TRBJ2-5; D gene: NA; clone size: few; CDR3 protein: CASSQRPWRETQYF; CDR3 DNA: TGTGCCAGCAGCCAGAGACCCTGGCGGGAGACCCAGTACTTC
V gene: TRBV20-1; J gene: TRBJ2-3; D gene: TRBD2; clone size: NA; CDR3 protein: CSAKAGGATDTQYF; CDR3 DNA: TGCAGTGCCAAAGCGGGAGGCGCCACAGATACGCAGTATTTT
V gene: TRBV27; J gene: TRBJ2-5; D gene: TRBD2; clone size: NA; CDR3 protein: CASRAGGGKTQYF; CDR3 DNA: TGTGCTAGCAGAGCGGGAGGAGGAAAGACCCAGTACTTC
V gene: TRBV18; J gene: TRBJ1-1; D gene: TRBD1; clone size: few; CDR3 protein: CASSPRGTGGLGTEAFF; CDR3 DNA: TGTGCCAGCTCCCCCAGAGGGACAGGGGGCTTAGGCACTGAAGCTTTCTTT
V gene: TRBV10-3; J gene: TRBJ1-5; D gene: NA; clone size: NA; CDR3 protein: CAITQGSNQPQHF; CDR3 DNA: TGTGCCATCACTCAAGGTAGCAATCAGCCCCAGCATTTT
V gene: TRBV10-1; J gene: TRBJ2-5; D gene: NA; clone size: many; CDR3 protein: CASSGQGTIQETQYF; CDR3 DNA: TGCGCCAGCAGTGGGCAGGGGACTATCCAAGAGACCCAGTACTTC
V gene: TRBV28; J gene: TRBJ1-2; D gene: NA; clone size: many; CDR3 protein: CASSFVKANYGYTF; CDR3 DNA: TGTGCCAGCAGTTTTGTAAAGGCCAACTATGGCTACACCTTC
V gene: TRBV27; J gene: TRBJ1-5; D gene: NA; clone size: many; CDR3 protein: CASSFSGRVNQPQHF; CDR3 DNA: TGTGCCAGCAGTTTTTCAGGGAGGGTCAATCAGCCCCAGCATTTT
V gene: TRBV12-3/TRBV12-4; J gene: TRBJ2-1; D gene: NA; clone size: many; CDR3 protein: CASSDGTGFYNEQFF; CDR3 DNA: TGTGCCAGCAGCGACGGGACTGGATTTTACAATGAGCAGTTCTTC
V gene: TRBV18; J gene: TRBJ2-2; D gene: NA; clone size: many; CDR3 protein: CASSPGSTGELFF; CDR3 DNA: TGTGCCAGCTCACCAGGGAGCACCGGGGAGCTGTTTTTT
V gene: TRBV4-1; J gene: TRBJ2-1; D gene: TRBD2; clone size: NA; CDR3 protein: CASSQVRAGGPQFF; CDR3 DNA: TGCGCCAGCAGCCAAGTCCGGGCGGGAGGGCCTCAGTTCTTC
V gene: TRBV2; J gene: TRBJ2-1; D gene: NA; clone size: NA; CDR3 protein: CASSYYRSSSYDEQFF; CDR3 DNA: TGTGCCAGCAGTTACTACAGGTCGAGCTCCTACGATGAGCAGTTCTTC
V gene: TRBV7-9; J gene: TRBJ2-2; D gene: TRBD2; clone size: few; CDR3 protein: CASSSRLAGYTGELFF; CDR3 DNA: TGTGCCAGCAGCTCTCGCCTAGCGGGTTACACCGGGGAGCTGTTTTTT
V gene: TRBV5-8; J gene: TRBJ1-3; D gene: NA; clone size: NA; CDR3 protein: CASSSKHTGLGNTIYF; CDR3 DNA: TGTGCCAGCAGCTCCAAGCATACAGGGCTCGGAAACACCATATATTTT
V gene: TRBV20-1; J gene: TRBJ2-3; D gene: NA; clone size: many; CDR3 protein: CSARDPNSARADTQYF; CDR3 DNA: TGCAGTGCTAGAGATCCGAATAGCGCAAGGGCAGATACGCAGTATTTT
V gene: TRBV18; J gene: TRBJ2-3; D gene: TRBD2; clone size: many; CDR3 protein: CASAVAGEATDTQYF; CDR3 DNA: TGTGCCAGCGCAGTAGCGGGAGAGGCCACAGATACGCAGTATTTT